This record looks at one T cell receptor beta chain sequence and its context. Its antigen is currently unknown. The sample is drawn from a study of cytomegalovirus exposure and HLA in healthy donors. Findings of the study overall: Later genetic work tied a missense DCLRE1C variant to beta-chain V and J trimming. It was reported that the classifier diagnosed cytomegalovirus status with high specificity and sensitivity in both the original and validation cohorts. Most CMV-associated TCR beta chains appeared HLA-restricted in a later analysis.

Germline assignment: CDR1 MNHEY and CDR2 SMNVEV (reference sequence). Trimming removed 7 bases at V and 5 bases at J, with 14 bases between. This CDR3 comprises 14 residues. Vbeta (60) and Jbeta (13) primers were used in the PCR. Clones were read by immunoSEQ multiplex PCR, and TCRdb kept only the in-frame ones, dropping some. The table shows approximately 190,000 clones, with around 80% occurring only once. As for the donors, each was a healthy bone marrow donor. Sequenced material: PBMCs. This chain connects TRBV27 to TRBJ2-2, with D tentatively TRBD1 (5 bases). The receptor comes from a woman between 18 and 29 years old in good health and CMV-seropositive. As DNA, the CDR3 is TGTGCCAGCAAGGGGTTGGTAAAAACCGGGGAGCTGTTTTTT. It codes for CASKGLVKTGELFF.